This TCR beta chain emerged from a study of beta chain features in type 1 diabetes. Per the germline V gene, CDR1 is KGHSH and CDR2 is LQKENI. V lost 6 bases, J lost 4 bases, and 3 bases lay in between. CDR3 length: 11 residues. This clone was counted between two and nine times. Expressed TCRB transcripts were sequenced because the isolated RNA had all been reverse transcribed beforehand. The repertoire was sequenced with immunoSEQ multiplex PCR; TCRdb's copy has only in-frame clones and lacks some. The data contain some 410,000 clones, more than 11% of them singletons. The material sequenced was naive CD4+ T cells from blood. The genes are TRBV18 and TRBJ2-2; D remains unclear. This receptor was obtained from a man aged 25-40 years in good health. This chain's CDR3 is CASSGTGELFF. DNA for the CDR3: TGTGCCAGCTCCGGCACCGGGGAGCTGTTTTTT.